This passage covers 31 T cell receptor beta chains from one sample sequenced in a study of T-cell reconstitution after alpha-beta-depleted transplantation in children. Unique molecular identifiers featured in how the TCRbeta library was prepared. TCRdb reanalysed the PCR reads using MiXCR and keeps one entry per CDR3 protein. The data show about 980,000 distinct CDR3 sequences, 25% to 35% seen once. The specimen comprised PBMCs, mostly from graft donor cells, sampled 360 days after TCRalphabeta/CD19-depleted stem cell transplant. The receptors stem from a boy in the first two years of life who had a stem cell transplant for SCID, so the T cells may come from the graft donor.

In this sample, this clonotype turned up a few times. The chain recombines TRBV7-8 with TRBJ1-1; 9 bases align to TRBD1. The V gene's germline CDR1 is SGHVS and CDR2 FQNEAQ. J gave up 5 bases and V 0 bases, and 7 bases lay outside the gene matches. CDR3 length: 16 amino acids. In DNA, the CDR3 is TGTGCCAGCAGCTTAGCGAAAGGACAGGGGAGTACTGAAGCTTTCTTT. This sequence encodes CASSLAKGQGSTEAFF. Using reference TRBV7-8 and TRBJ1-1 for the parts outside the CDR3, the full variable domain is GAGVSQSPRYKVAKRGQDVALRCDPISGHVSLFWYQQALGQGPEFLTYFQNEAQLDKSGLPSDRFFAERPEGSVSTLKIQRTQQEDSAVYLCASSLAKGQGSTEAFFGQGTRLTVV.

This clonotype was detected once. J is TRBJ2-3 and V is TRBV6-5, with TRBD2 identical over 8 bases. Germline CDR1 and CDR2: MNHEY and SVGAGI. Unmatched junction bases numbered 12, after V lost 2 bases and J lost 5 bases. The CDR3 has 17 residues. The CDR3 loop is CASSYALSGGPIDTQYF. The CDR3 DNA sequence: TGTGCCAGCAGTTACGCTTTGTCGGGGGGGCCAATAGATACGCAGTATTTT.

In this sample, this clonotype turned up a few times. The V call is TRBV12-3 or TRBV12-4, the J call TRBJ2-7; D possibly uses TRBD1 or TRBD2 (5 bases each). The V end lost 6 bases, the J end lost 3 bases, and 12 bases lay between the germline ends. The CDR3 is 13 amino acids. The DNA for the CDR3 is TGTGCCAGCAGACCGGGACGGTACTACGAGCAGTACTTC. It translates to CASRPGRYYEQYF.

The chain is built from TRBV21-1 and TRBJ2-5; no DNA check was done on the table's D call, TRBD1. TRBV21-1 is a documented pseudogene. The CDR3 has 12 amino acids. The CDR3 reads CAFTDREETQYF. DNA of the CDR3: TGTGCCTTCACCGACAGGGAAGAGACCCAGTACTTC.

In this sample, this clonotype turned up a few times. This chain links TRBV5-1 with TRBJ2-1; 8 nucleotides line up with TRBD2. The CDR3 extends over 17 amino acids. The trim removed 4 bases at V and 6 bases at J, leaving 15 bases unmatched. CDR1 is SGHRS, CDR2 YFSETQ, per germline. The CDR3 sequence is CASSPFWGRGDINEQFF. The DNA of the CDR3 is TGCGCCAGCAGCCCCTTTTGGGGGCGGGGGGATATCAATGAGCAGTTCTTC.

Only a few counts were recorded for this clonotype. The chain joins TRBV7-9 to TRBJ2-7; the D is unclear. V gave up 4 bases and J gave up 12 bases, with 16 bases separating them. Germline V gene data show CDR1 as SEHNR and CDR2 as FQNEAQ (reference sequence). The CDR3 runs 12 residues. In nucleotides, the CDR3 is TGTGCCAGCAGCTCGGACCGTCTTTCGGTGTACTTC. As protein: CASSSDRLSVYF.

The V call is TRBV7-9, the J call TRBJ1-2, with D possibly being TRBD1 (6 bases). V was clipped by 0 bases and J by 6 bases, with 17 bases between them. Germline V gene lookup returns CDR1 SEHNR and CDR2 FQNEAQ (reference sequence). CDR3 length: 16 amino acids. The CDR3 loop is CASSLAGAGGADGYTF. Here the CDR3 DNA reads TGTGCCAGCAGCTTAGCTGGGGCGGGGGGCGCGGATGGCTACACCTTC.

The chain carries TRBV10-3 and TRBJ2-2, with a weak D call TRBD1 (5 bases). The CDR3 consists of 13 residues. Germline values: CDR1 ENHRY, CDR2 SYGVKD. V dropped 6 bases and J dropped 4 bases, with 9 bases sitting between them. The CDR3 is CAIRDTGTGELFF. The CDR3 DNA sequence: TGTGCCATCAGGGACACGGGCACCGGGGAGCTGTTTTTT.

The chain is built from TRBV5-1 and TRBJ2-3; 8 positions match TRBD1. V gave up 4 bases and J gave up 1 base; unmatched junction bases: 8. There are 16 residues in the CDR3. CDR1 and CDR2 (germline): SGHRS, YFSETQ. The CDR3 coding sequence is TGCGCCAGCAGCCGGACAGGGTCACCCCGCACAGATACGCAGTATTTT. It specifies CASSRTGSPRTDTQYF. Full variable domain (rest looked up from reference TRBV5-1 and TRBJ2-3): KAGVTQTPRYLIKTRGQQVTLSCSPISGHRSVSWYQQTPGQGLQFLFEYFSETQRNKGNFPGRFSGRQFSNSRSEMNVSTLELGDSALYLCASSRTGSPRTDTQYFGPGTRLTVL.

This clonotype showed up just once. At one of its ends the junction is not consistent with the germline gene, which may arise from a read error. The chain uses TRBV20-1 and TRBJ2-7, with D perhaps given as TRBD1 or TRBD2 (5 bases each). Germline CDR1 is DFQATT and CDR2 is SNEGSKA (reference sequence). This CDR3 spans 17 amino acids. CDR3 loop: CCASKDGTPTASYEQYF. The CDR3, as DNA: TGCTGTGCTAGTAAAGATGGGACCCCGACAGCCTCCTACGAGCAGTACTTC.

J is TRBJ2-1 and V is TRBV5-6, with TRBD1 matching over 11 bases. The germline CDR1 and CDR2 sequences are SGHDT and YYEEEE. The CDR3 has 16 residues. The V gene end was trimmed by 9 bases and the J gene end by 7 bases; junction bases not matched to a gene: 15. The CDR3 here is CATTAYGTGGRNEQFF. DNA of the CDR3: TGTGCCACCACAGCTTATGGGACAGGGGGGAGGAATGAGCAGTTCTTC.

This sequence joins TRBV7-9 and TRBJ1-2; 11 bases align to TRBD1. Germline-derived CDR1 and CDR2 are SEHNR and FQNEAQ (reference sequence). This CDR3 is 15 amino acids long. V trimming: 5 bases; J trimming: 3 bases; junction bases outside the gene matches: 5. CDR3 amino acids: CASSRDRGEYYGYTF. As DNA, the CDR3 is TGTGCCAGCAGCCGGGACAGGGGGGAATACTATGGCTACACCTTC.

This clonotype has just a few counts. This chain uses TRBV7-9 with TRBJ2-3; 9 bases map to TRBD1. The length of the CDR3 is 14 residues. The junction had 9 bases not matched to a gene; V was cut back by 5 bases and J by 9 bases. Looked up from germline, CDR1 is SEHNR and CDR2 is FQNEAQ (reference sequence). The CDR3 coding sequence is TGTGCCAGCAGCCCCACAGGGGGCCGGGGAACGCAGTATTTT. It specifies CASSPTGGRGTQYF. Looking up the rest from reference TRBV7-9 and TRBJ2-3 gives the full variable domain: DTGVSQNPRHKITKRGQNVTFRCDPISEHNRLYWYRQTLGQGPEFLTYFQNEAQLEKSRLLSDRFSAERPKGSFSTLEIQRTEQGDSAMYLCASSPTGGRGTQYFGPGTRLTVL.

This clonotype was observed a few times. The genes are TRBV6-1 and TRBJ1-5, with D possibly matching TRBD1 (5 bases). The CDR3 is made up of 15 amino acids. Germline V gene data show CDR1 as MNHNS and CDR2 as SASEGT. With 5 bases removed from V and 2 bases from J, the gap between germline ends came to 13 bases. DNA for the CDR3: TGTGCCAGCAGTCCGCAGGGAAATGGCAATCAGCCCCAGCATTTT. Its translation is CASSPQGNGNQPQHF.

The rearrangement links TRBV20-1 to TRBJ1-2; D unresolved. The CDR3 contains 14 residues. Trimming took off 1 base at V and 7 bases at J, with 16 bases between the two ends. Germline lookup yields CDR1 DFQATT and CDR2 SNEGSKA (reference sequence). In DNA form, the CDR3 reads TGCAGTGCTAGAGCTCCGGACCACTGGGGTGGCTACACCTTC. Its translation: CSARAPDHWGGYTF.

The chain recombines TRBV12-3 or TRBV12-4 with TRBJ1-2, with D maybe TRBD1 (6 bases). V was shortened by 3 bases and J by 8 bases, with 16 bases between the two germline ends. This CDR3 comprises 14 residues. CDR3 sequence: CASSFWLSQGGYTF. CDR3 bases: TGTGCCAGCAGTTTTTGGTTATCCCAGGGGGGCTACACCTTC.

CDR3 bases: TGCGCCAGCAGCCCAGACAGGGGGGCAACTAATGAAAAACTGTTTTTT. This translates into CASSPDRGATNEKLFF. The chain has TRBV4-1 and TRBJ1-4, with 9 bases matching TRBD1. This CDR3 is 16 amino acids long. Trimming at V came to 4 bases and at J to 0 bases, leaving 3 bases not matched to a gene. Per the germline V gene, CDR1 is MGHRA and CDR2 is YSYEKL.

This clonotype showed up many times. The chain carries TRBV7-9 and TRBJ2-2, with D possibly being TRBD1 (6 bases). V lost 5 bases, J lost 5 bases, and 9 bases lay in between. Germline loops: CDR1 SEHNR, CDR2 FQNEAQ (reference sequence). The CDR3 contains 13 residues. The CDR3 bases are TGTGCCAGCAGCGGTAGGGGGACCGGGGAGCTGTTTTTT. Protein sequence: CASSGRGTGELFF. Full variable domain (outside the CDR3, taken from reference TRBV7-9 and TRBJ2-2): DTGVSQNPRHKITKRGQNVTFRCDPISEHNRLYWYRQTLGQGPEFLTYFQNEAQLEKSRLLSDRFSAERPKGSFSTLEIQRTEQGDSAMYLCASSGRGTGELFFGEGSRLTVL.

The V call is TRBV15, the J call TRBJ2-1, with 8 bases that match TRBD2. The CDR3 contains 16 residues. Germline CDR1 and CDR2: LNHNV and YYDKDF (reference sequence). V shed 1 base, J shed 6 bases, and the junction held 8 bases outside the gene matches. CDR3 amino acids: CATSRGRDGGGNEQFF. DNA for the CDR3: TGTGCCACCAGCAGAGGCCGGGACGGGGGGGGCAATGAGCAGTTCTTC.

This chain links TRBV29-1 with TRBJ2-7; D is possibly TRBD2 (6 bases). There are 14 residues in the CDR3. The V end lost 4 bases, the J end lost 4 bases, and 17 bases lay between the germline ends. Per the germline V gene, CDR1 is SQVTM and CDR2 is ANQGSEA. In nucleotides, the CDR3 is TGCAGCGTTGGCCGGGGCTTGGGGGGATACGAGCAGTACTTC. It codes for CSVGRGLGGYEQYF.

The CDR3 loop reads CASSFLAGGPKFQETQYF. CDR3 nucleotides: TGTGCCAGCAGTTTCCTAGCGGGGGGGCCGAAGTTCCAAGAGACCCAGTACTTC. The V gene is TRBV12-3 or TRBV12-4, the J gene TRBJ2-5; 12 bases match TRBD2. This CDR3 spans 18 amino acids. V was clipped by 3 bases and J by 1 base; unmatched bases: 9.

The rearrangement links TRBV5-1 to TRBJ2-2; 8 nucleotides match TRBD2. V was clipped by 1 base and J by 4 bases; unmatched bases: 12. The CDR3 extends over 18 amino acids. CDR1 is SGHRS, CDR2 YFSETQ, per germline. This chain's CDR3 is CASSLRGSGALFTGELFF. CDR3 sequence (DNA): TGCGCCAGCAGCTTGAGAGGTAGCGGGGCCCTTTTCACCGGGGAGCTGTTTTTT.

In this sample, this clonotype turned up a few times. The V gene is TRBV7-9, the J gene TRBJ1-1, with D perhaps matching TRBD1 (6 bases). This CDR3 comprises 15 residues. V lost 3 bases and J lost 1, with 12 bases in between. Germline V CDR1 and CDR2: SEHNR, FQNEAQ (reference sequence). CDR3 residues: CASSLGTGPNTEAFF. The CDR3 DNA is TGTGCCAGCAGCTTGGGTACAGGGCCGAACACTGAAGCTTTCTTT.

The chain employs TRBV20-1 and TRBJ2-3, with a possible D match to TRBD2 (5 bases). This CDR3 is 14 amino acids long. The germline CDR1 and CDR2 sequences are DFQATT and SNEGSKA (reference sequence). The V end was cut by 1 base, the J end by 6 bases, with 14 bases between. In DNA form, the CDR3 reads TGCAGTGCTAGAGTTGCGGGTGTTAAGGATACGCAGTATTTT. This gives the protein CSARVAGVKDTQYF.

This clonotype appeared a few times. The V call is TRBV20-1, the J call TRBJ2-2; TRBD2 matches at 7 bases. Germline trimming cut 3 bases from V and 7 bases from J; bases unmatched to any gene: 14. Germline values: CDR1 DFQATT, CDR2 SNEGSKA (reference sequence). CDR3 length equals 16 residues. CDR3: CSASRRGGLVGGELFF. The CDR3 region has the DNA TGCAGTGCTAGTAGACGGGGCGGACTAGTCGGCGGGGAGCTGTTTTTT.

This clonotype appeared a few times. The genes are TRBV25-1 and TRBJ2-1, with TRBD2 identical over 14 bases. The ends lost 8 bases at V and 7 bases at J; junction bases unmatched: 4. The CDR3 covers 14 residues. Germline-derived CDR1 and CDR2 are MGHDK and SYGVNS. The CDR3 loop is CASWGTSGGNEQFF. CDR3 in DNA: TGTGCCAGCTGGGGGACTAGCGGGGGTAATGAGCAGTTCTTC.

V usage is TRBV6-2 or TRBV6-3 and J usage is TRBJ2-1, with TRBD1 matching over 7 bases. Trimming at V came to 2 bases and at J to 1 base, leaving 8 bases not matched to a gene. CDR1 is MNHEY and CDR2 is SVGEGT in the germline V gene. This CDR3 spans 17 amino acids. Here the CDR3 DNA reads TGTGCCAGCAGTTACGACCTAAGGACAGGTTCCTACAATGAGCAGTTCTTC. This translates into CASSYDLRTGSYNEQFF.

The CDR3 protein is CASSFQGRGSADTQYF. CDR3 bases: TGCGCCAGCAGCTTTCAAGGCAGGGGAAGCGCAGATACGCAGTATTTT. V and J are TRBV5-1 and TRBJ2-3; perhaps TRBD1 as D (6 bases). This CDR3 contains 16 residues. The germline gives CDR1 SGHRS, CDR2 YFSETQ. The V end lost 2 bases, the J end lost 4 bases, and 17 bases lay between the germline ends. Complete variable domain (other parts from reference TRBV5-1 and TRBJ2-3): KAGVTQTPRYLIKTRGQQVTLSCSPISGHRSVSWYQQTPGQGLQFLFEYFSETQRNKGNFPGRFSGRQFSNSRSEMNVSTLELGDSALYLCASSFQGRGSADTQYFGPGTRLTVL.

The chain uses TRBV20-1 and TRBJ2-7, with 7 bases matching TRBD2. V shed 6 bases and J 3 bases; nucleotides not matched to a gene: 8. Germline loops: CDR1 DFQATT, CDR2 SNEGSKA (reference sequence). The CDR3 loop spans 13 amino acids. CDR3 residues: CSAGEGLHYEQYF. The CDR3 DNA sequence: TGCAGTGCAGGGGAGGGTTTGCACTACGAGCAGTACTTC.

This rearrangement joins TRBV2 to TRBJ2-5; D gene uncertain. Trimming stripped 6 bases from V and 3 bases from J, with 8 bases between. In germline, CDR1 is SNHLY, CDR2 FYNNEI. The CDR3 sequence is 12 residues long. Written as DNA, the CDR3 is TGTGCCAGCAGCCGTGTTGAAGAGACCCAGTACTTC. Protein product: CASSRVEETQYF.

This clonotype came up a few times. The V gene is TRBV12-3 or TRBV12-4, the J gene TRBJ2-7; D is unclear. This CDR3 has 14 residues. Trimming removed 6 bases from V and 2 bases from J, with 14 bases in between. The CDR3 spells CASSPQTKTYEQYF. The CDR3 DNA is TGTGCCAGCAGCCCTCAGACAAAAACCTACGAGCAGTACTTC.